This T cell receptor (beta chain) comes out of a study of cytomegalovirus exposure and HLA in healthy donors. Primers included in the PCR were 60 Vbeta and 13 Jbeta primers. The protocol was immunoSEQ multiplex PCR, while the TCRdb copy is restricted to in-frame clones and leaves out a portion. The sample includes roughly 140,000 clones, more than 75% of them seen just once. In germline, CDR1 is SGHTA, CDR2 FQGNSA. The CDR3 has 14 amino acids. The V segment lost 6 bases and the J segment 9 bases; nucleotides outside the gene matches: 7. The sequenced sample was PBMCs. This clonotype originated in a woman aged 40 to 50 in good health and CMV-seropositive. This chain connects TRBV7-2 to TRBJ2-7, with 14 bases identical to TRBD2. The CDR3 DNA follows: TGTGCCAGCAGAAAGGGACTAGCGGGAGATGCGCAGTACTTC. This translates into CASRKGLAGDAQYF.